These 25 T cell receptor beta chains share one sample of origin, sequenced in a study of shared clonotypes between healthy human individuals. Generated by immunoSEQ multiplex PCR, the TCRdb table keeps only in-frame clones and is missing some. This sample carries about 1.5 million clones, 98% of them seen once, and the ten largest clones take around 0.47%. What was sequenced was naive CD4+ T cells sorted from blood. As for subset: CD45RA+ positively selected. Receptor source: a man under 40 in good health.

CDR3 nucleotide sequence: TGTGCCATCAGTCGAGAGGGCGGGGGCGTCAATCAGCCCCAGCATTTT. Protein sequence: CAISREGGGVNQPQHF. The chain uses TRBV10-3 and TRBJ1-5, with D possibly being TRBD1 (6 bases). Deletions cut 5 bases from V and 3 bases from J, with 17 bases between. This CDR3 is built from 16 residues. Germline V gene data show CDR1 as ENHRY and CDR2 as SYGVKD.

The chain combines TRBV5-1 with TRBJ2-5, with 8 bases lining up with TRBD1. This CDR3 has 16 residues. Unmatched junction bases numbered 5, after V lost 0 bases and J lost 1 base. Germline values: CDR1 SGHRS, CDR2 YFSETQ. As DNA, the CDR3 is TGCGCCAGCAGCTTGGGAGGACAGGGCGGCCAAGAGACCCAGTACTTC. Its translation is CASSLGGQGGQETQYF.

The CDR3 nucleotides read TGTGCCAGCAGCTTACAGGAATATATGAACACTGAAGCTTTCTTT. It specifies CASSLQEYMNTEAFF. This chain links TRBV7-9 with TRBJ1-1; D not certain. The CDR3 contains 15 residues. Germline CDR1 SEHNR, CDR2 FQNEAQ (reference sequence). V lost 2 bases and J lost 0, with 10 bases in between.

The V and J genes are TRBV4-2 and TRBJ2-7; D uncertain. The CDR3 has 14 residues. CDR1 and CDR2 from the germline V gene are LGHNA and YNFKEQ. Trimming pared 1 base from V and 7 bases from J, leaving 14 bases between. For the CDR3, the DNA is TGTGCCAGCAGCCAAGTCCCCCGAGGCTCTGAGCAGTACTTC. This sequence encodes CASSQVPRGSEQYF.

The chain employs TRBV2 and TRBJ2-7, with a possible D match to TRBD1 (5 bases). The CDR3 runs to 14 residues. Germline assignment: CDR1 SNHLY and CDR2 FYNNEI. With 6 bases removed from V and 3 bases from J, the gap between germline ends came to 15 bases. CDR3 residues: CASRPRAEYYEQYF. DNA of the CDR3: TGTGCCAGCAGGCCCAGGGCCGAGTACTACGAGCAGTACTTC.

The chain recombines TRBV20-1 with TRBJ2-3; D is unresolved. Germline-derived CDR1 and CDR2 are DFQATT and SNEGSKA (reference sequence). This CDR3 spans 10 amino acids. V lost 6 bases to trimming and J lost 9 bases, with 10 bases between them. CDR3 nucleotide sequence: TGCAGTGCCCTAATCCTGACGCAGTATTTT. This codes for CSALILTQYF.

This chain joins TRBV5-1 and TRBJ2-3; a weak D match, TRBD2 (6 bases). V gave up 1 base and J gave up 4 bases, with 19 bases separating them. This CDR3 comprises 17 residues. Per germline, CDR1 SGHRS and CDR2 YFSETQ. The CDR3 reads CASSLNRGISPPDTQYF. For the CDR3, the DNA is TGCGCCAGCAGCTTGAACCGGGGGATTAGTCCGCCAGATACGCAGTATTTT.

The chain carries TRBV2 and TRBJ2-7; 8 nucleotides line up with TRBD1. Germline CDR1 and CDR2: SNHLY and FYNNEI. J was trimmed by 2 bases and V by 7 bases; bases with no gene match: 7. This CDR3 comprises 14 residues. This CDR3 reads CASTEDRAPYEQYF. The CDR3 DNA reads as TGTGCCAGCACGGAGGACAGGGCGCCCTACGAGCAGTACTTC.

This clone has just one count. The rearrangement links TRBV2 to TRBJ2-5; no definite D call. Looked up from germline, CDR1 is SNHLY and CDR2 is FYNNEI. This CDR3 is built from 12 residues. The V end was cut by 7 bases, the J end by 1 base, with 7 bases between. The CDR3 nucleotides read TGTGCCAGCAAGGATAGCCAAGAGACCCAGTACTTC. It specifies CASKDSQETQYF.

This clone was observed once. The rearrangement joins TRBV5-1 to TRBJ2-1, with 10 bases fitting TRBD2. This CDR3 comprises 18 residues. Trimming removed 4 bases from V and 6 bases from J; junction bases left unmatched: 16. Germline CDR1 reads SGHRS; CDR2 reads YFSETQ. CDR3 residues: CASSGNLAGDAGRNEQFF. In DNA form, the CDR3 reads TGCGCCAGCAGCGGCAACCTAGCGGGAGACGCAGGGCGCAATGAGCAGTTCTTC.

Here the CDR3 DNA reads TGTGCCAGCACAAAAAACATAGGTTCCTACGAGCAGTACTTC. Amino acid sequence: CASTKNIGSYEQYF. The V call is TRBV11-2, the J call TRBJ2-7; unclear D gene. Trimming shortened V by 7 bases and J by 1 base, and 14 bases separated the two germline ends. Germline values: CDR1 SGHAT, CDR2 FQNNGV. CDR3 size: 14 residues.

For the CDR3, the DNA is TGCAGTGCTAGAATTTCAGATACGCAGTATTTT. It translates to CSARISDTQYF. This chain uses TRBV20-1 with TRBJ2-3; D unclear. V dropped 2 bases and J dropped 4 bases, with 4 bases sitting between them. CDR3 length: 11 residues. Germline assignment: CDR1 DFQATT and CDR2 SNEGSKA (reference sequence).

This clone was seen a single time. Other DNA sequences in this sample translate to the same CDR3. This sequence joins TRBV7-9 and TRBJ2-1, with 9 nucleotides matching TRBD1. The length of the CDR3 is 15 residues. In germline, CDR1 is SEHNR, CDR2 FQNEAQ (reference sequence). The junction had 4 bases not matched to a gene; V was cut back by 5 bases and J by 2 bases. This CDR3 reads CASSPRQGAYNEQFF. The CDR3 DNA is TGTGCCAGCAGCCCCCGACAGGGGGCCTACAATGAGCAGTTCTTC. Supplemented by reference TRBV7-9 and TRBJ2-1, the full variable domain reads DTGVSQNPRHKITKRGQNVTFRCDPISEHNRLYWYRQTLGQGPEFLTYFQNEAQLEKSRLLSDRFSAERPKGSFSTLEIQRTEQGDSAMYLCASSPRQGAYNEQFFGPGTRLTVL.

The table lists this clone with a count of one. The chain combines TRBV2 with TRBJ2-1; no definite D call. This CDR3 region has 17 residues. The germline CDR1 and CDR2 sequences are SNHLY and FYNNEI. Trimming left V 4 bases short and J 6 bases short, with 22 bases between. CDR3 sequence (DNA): TGTGCCAGCAGTGTTTCTACCAGGATCGATATCATCAATGAGCAGTTCTTC. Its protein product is CASSVSTRIDIINEQFF.

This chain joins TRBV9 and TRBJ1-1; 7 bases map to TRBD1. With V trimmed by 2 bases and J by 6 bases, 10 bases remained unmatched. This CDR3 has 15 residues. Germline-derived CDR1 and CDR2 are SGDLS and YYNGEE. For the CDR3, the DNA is TGTGCCAGCAGCGTTGTGAGGGGGCGCGGGTCTGAAGCTTTCTTT. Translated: CASSVVRGRGSEAFF. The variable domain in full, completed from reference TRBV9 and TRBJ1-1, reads DSGVTQTPKHLITATGQRVTLRCSPRSGDLSVYWYQQSLDQGLQFLIQYYNGEERAKGNILERFSAQQFPDLHSELNLSSLELGDSALYFCASSVVRGRGSEAFFGQGTRLTVV.

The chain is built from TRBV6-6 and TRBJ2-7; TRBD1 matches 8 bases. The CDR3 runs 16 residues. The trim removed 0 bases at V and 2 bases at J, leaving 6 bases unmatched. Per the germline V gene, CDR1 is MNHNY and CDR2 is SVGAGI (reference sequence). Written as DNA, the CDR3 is TGTGCCAGCAGTTACTCGAAAGGACAGGGTACCTACGAGCAGTACTTC. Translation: CASSYSKGQGTYEQYF.

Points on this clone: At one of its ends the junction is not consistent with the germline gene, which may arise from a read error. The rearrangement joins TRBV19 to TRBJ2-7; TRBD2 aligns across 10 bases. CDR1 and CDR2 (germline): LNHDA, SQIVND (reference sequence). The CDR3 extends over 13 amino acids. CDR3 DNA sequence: TGTGCCAGTAGAATAGCGGGAGGTAAGGAGCAGTACTTC. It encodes CASRIAGGKEQYF.

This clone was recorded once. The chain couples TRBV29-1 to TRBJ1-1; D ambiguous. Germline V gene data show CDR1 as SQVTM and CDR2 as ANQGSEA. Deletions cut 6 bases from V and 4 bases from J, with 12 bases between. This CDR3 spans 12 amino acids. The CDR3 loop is CSVKPGVTEAFF. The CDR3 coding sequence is TGCAGCGTGAAGCCAGGTGTCACTGAAGCTTTCTTT.

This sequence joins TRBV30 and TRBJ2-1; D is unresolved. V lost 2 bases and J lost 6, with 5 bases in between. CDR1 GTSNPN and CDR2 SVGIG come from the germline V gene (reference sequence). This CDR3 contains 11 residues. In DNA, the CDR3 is TGTGCCTGGAGTTCTACCAATGAGCAGTTCTTC. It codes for CAWSSTNEQFF.

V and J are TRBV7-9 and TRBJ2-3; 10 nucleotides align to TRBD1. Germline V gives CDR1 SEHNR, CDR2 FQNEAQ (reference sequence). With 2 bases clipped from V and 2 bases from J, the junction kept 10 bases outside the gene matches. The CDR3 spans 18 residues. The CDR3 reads CASSLRGGTGAVTDTQYF. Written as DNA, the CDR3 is TGTGCCAGCAGCTTACGGGGCGGGACAGGGGCAGTCACAGATACGCAGTATTTT.

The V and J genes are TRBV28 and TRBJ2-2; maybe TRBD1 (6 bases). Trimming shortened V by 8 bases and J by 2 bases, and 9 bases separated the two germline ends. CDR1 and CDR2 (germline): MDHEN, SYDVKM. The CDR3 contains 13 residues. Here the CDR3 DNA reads TGTGCCAGCGCCGGGACAAACACCGGGGAGCTGTTTTTT. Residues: CASAGTNTGELFF.

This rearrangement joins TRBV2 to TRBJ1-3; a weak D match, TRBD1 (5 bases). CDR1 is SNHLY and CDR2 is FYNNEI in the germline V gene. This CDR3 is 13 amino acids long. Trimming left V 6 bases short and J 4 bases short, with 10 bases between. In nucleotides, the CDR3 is TGTGCCAGCAGGACAGTCCCCGGAAACACCATATATTTT. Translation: CASRTVPGNTIYF.

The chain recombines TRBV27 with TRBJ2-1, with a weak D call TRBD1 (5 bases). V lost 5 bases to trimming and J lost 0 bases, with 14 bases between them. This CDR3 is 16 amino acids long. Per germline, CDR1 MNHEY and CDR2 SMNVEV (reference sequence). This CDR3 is CASSLYRGSSYNEQFF. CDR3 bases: TGTGCCAGCAGTCTATATAGGGGTAGCTCCTACAATGAGCAGTTCTTC.

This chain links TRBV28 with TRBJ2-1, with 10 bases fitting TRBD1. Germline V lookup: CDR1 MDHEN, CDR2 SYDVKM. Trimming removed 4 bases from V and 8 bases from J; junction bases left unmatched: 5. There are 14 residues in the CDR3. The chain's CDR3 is CASSSGQGVDEQFF. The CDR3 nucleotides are TGTGCCAGCAGTTCTGGACAGGGGGTCGATGAGCAGTTCTTC.

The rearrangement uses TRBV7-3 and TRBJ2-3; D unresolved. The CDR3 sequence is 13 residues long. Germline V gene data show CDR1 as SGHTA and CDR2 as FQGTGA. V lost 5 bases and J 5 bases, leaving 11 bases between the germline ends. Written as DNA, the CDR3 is TGTGCCAGCAGCGTCTCTAGTGGAGATACGCAGTATTTT. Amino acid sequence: CASSVSSGDTQYF.